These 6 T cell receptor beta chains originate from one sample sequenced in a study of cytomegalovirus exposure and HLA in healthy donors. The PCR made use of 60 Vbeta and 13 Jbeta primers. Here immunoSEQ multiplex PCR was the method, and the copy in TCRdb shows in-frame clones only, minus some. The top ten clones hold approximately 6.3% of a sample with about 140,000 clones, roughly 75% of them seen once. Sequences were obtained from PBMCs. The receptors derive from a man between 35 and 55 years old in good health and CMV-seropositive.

The CDR3 coding sequence is TGCGCCAGCAGCTTATGGGGGGACACCGGGGAGCTGTTTTTT. It yields the protein CASSLWGDTGELFF. V usage is TRBV5-1 and J usage is TRBJ2-2; weak D call: TRBD2 (6 bases). Germline lookup yields CDR1 SGHRS and CDR2 YFSETQ. V gave up 2 bases and J gave up 3 bases, with 8 bases separating them. The CDR3 is 14 residues long.

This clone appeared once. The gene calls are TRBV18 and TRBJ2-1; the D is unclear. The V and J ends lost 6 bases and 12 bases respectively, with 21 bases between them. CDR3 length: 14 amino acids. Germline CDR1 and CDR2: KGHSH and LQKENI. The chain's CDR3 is CASSPAFVLRRQFF. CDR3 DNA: TGTGCCAGCTCCCCGGCTTTCGTCCTCAGGCGGCAGTTCTTC.

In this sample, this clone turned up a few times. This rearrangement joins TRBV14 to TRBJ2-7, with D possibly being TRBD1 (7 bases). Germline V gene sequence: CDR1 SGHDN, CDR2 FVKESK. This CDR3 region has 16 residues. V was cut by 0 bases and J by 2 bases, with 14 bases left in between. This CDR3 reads CASSQDWRGPPYEQYF. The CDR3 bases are TGTGCCAGCAGCCAAGATTGGAGGGGGCCACCCTACGAGCAGTACTTC.

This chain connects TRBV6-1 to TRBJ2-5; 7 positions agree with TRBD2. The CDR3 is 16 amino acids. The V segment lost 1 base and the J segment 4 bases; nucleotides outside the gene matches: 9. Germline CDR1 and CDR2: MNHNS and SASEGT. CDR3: CASSEGGRGLRETQYF. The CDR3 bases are TGTGCCAGCAGTGAAGGAGGGCGGGGGTTGCGAGAGACCCAGTACTTC.

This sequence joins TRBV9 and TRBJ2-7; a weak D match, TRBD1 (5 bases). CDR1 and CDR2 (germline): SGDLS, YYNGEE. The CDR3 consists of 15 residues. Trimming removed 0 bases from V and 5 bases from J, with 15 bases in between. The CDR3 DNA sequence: TGTGCCAGCAGCGTAGTTGGAAAATCAGGGAACGAGCAGTACTTC. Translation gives CASSVVGKSGNEQYF.

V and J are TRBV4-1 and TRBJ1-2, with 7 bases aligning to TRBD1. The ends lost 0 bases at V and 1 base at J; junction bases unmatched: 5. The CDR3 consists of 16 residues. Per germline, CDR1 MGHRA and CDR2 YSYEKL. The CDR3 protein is CASSQEETGFNYGYTF. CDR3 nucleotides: TGCGCCAGCAGCCAAGAGGAGACAGGGTTTAACTATGGCTACACCTTC.